This T cell receptor beta chain emerged from a study of immune evolution from preneoplasia to lung adenocarcinoma. Assay used: immunoSEQ multiplex PCR; TCRdb lists only in-frame clones, some missing. The sample has some 5,000 clones, roughly three quarters seen once. The germline V gene has CDR1 ENHRY and CDR2 SYGVKD. V was shortened by 5 bases and J by 4 bases, with 14 bases between the two germline ends. This CDR3 spans 14 amino acids. The receptor was isolated from a person aged 70 to 79 with lung adenocarcinoma. Sequencing was performed on FFPE minimally invasive lung adenocarcinoma tissue. This chain joins TRBV10-3 and TRBJ1-2; D not certain. In DNA form, the CDR3 reads TGTGCCATCAGTTTGTCGGATCGATCCTATGGCTACACCTTC. Its translation: CAISLSDRSYGYTF.